This T cell receptor beta chain is drawn from a study of T cell clones after liver transplantation (dated by TCRdb to the late 2010s). About the full investigation: The samples were obtained from ITN030ST, a randomized trial that attempted immunosuppression withdrawal within 2 years after liver transplantation. Donor-reactive T cell clones were identified using TCRbeta sequencing after a pre-transplant mixed lymphocyte reaction and were then followed in post-transplant blood. Third party-reactive TCRbeta sequences from pre-transplant MLRs were also identified as an antigen-independent comparator for donor-reactive sequences. Three of the eight recipients were HCV-positive; the others were transplanted for non-autoimmune, non-viral indications. No induction therapy was given to the subjects, and standard immunosuppression was administered until randomization at 12-24 months post-transplant. Tolerance was defined as complete withdrawal of immunosuppression for at least one year without a rise in liver enzymes beyond twice the upper limit of normal. Blood samples were collected pre-transplant, pre-randomization before withdrawal, and post-randomization after either complete withdrawal or failed withdrawal. Of the 8 liver transplant recipients making up the studied cohort, 3 were classified as tolerant and 5 as non-tolerant. On the study overall, not on this receptor specifically: A greater decline was seen for donor-reactive sequences than for third party-reactive sequences, suggesting partial antigen-specific deletion unrelated to withdrawal success. In most of the 8 subjects, regardless of tolerance or HCV status, circulating donor-reactive CD4 TCRbeta sequences dropped significantly post-transplant. Because of small, heterogeneous patient numbers and non-standardized post-transplant time points, the conclusions were only preliminary. In two subjects, low numbers of available donor cells limited the measurable donor-reactive repertoire. Once repertoire turnover was taken into account, donor-reactive detection showed a significant reduction for CD4 in 7 of 8 subjects and for CD8 in 8 of 8. Without allograft tissue specimens, donor-reactive T cells may have migrated into the graft rather than being deleted.

Thawed unstimulated PBMCs were stained for CD3, CD4 and CD8 and FACS-sorted into CD3+CD4+ and CD3+CD8+ populations. Randomization to immunosuppression withdrawal applied to every one of the 8 studied subjects. Genomic DNA was isolated with the Qiagen DNeasy Blood and Tissue Kit. Frozen genomic DNA underwent high-throughput TCRbeta CDR3 sequencing by immunoSEQ, including PCR amplification, mapping, bias correction and internal controls. The paper's data handling went like this. Only productive rearrangements were retained, with each unique TCRbeta sequence defined by its CDR3 nucleotide sequence together with its V and J gene. A sequence counted as donor-reactive only if the sequence showed at least 5-fold expansion in CFSE-low cells compared with unstimulated pre-transplant cells and had a frequency of at least 0.01%. Minimum frequency thresholds were set for each subject based on the unstimulated sample with the lowest template count, ensuring at least 90% detection power. Jensen-Shannon divergence between the top 1000 TCRbeta sequences post- versus pre-transplant served as the measure of repertoire turnover. Two-sided Fisher's exact tests were used to test for changes in the detection of donor-reactive sequences. The immuneACCESS repertoire file appears here via TCRdb, limited to in-frame rearrangements. These files lack a portion of the clones; in checked studies, under half of the deficit traces to unresolved V genes, and the cause of the others is not known. Clone size and the V and J calls come from that table; the DNA yielded D and trimming. The sample table records more than 65,000 clones; 75% to 85% of these occur just once. Jointly, the top ten make up roughly 0.87% of the sample.

This clone has more than one count but fewer than ten. What this receptor recognizes is not known. Base qualities were left out, and no much larger clone turns up one base away. Taken from the germline V gene (reference sequence), the CDR1 and CDR2 loops are SEHNR and FQNEAQ. Including cysteine and phenylalanine, the CDR3 has 14 amino acids. The CDR3 DNA has 42 bases and is translated from base 1. The V and J ends are trimmed by 5 bases and 4 bases, leaving 14 bases between them. This clonotype originated in a human patient who received a liver transplant. Following a transplant, some T cells may be graft donor cells, not patient cells. The V and J genes are TRBV7-9 and TRBJ1-2; a tentative D call is TRBD1 (5 bases match). The sample was CD4+ T cells from blood, taken 12 months after liver transplant. The DNA sequence is as follows: TGTGCCAGCAGCCTGACCAGGGTCAGCTATGGCTACACCTTC. This yields the protein CASSLTRVSYGYTF.